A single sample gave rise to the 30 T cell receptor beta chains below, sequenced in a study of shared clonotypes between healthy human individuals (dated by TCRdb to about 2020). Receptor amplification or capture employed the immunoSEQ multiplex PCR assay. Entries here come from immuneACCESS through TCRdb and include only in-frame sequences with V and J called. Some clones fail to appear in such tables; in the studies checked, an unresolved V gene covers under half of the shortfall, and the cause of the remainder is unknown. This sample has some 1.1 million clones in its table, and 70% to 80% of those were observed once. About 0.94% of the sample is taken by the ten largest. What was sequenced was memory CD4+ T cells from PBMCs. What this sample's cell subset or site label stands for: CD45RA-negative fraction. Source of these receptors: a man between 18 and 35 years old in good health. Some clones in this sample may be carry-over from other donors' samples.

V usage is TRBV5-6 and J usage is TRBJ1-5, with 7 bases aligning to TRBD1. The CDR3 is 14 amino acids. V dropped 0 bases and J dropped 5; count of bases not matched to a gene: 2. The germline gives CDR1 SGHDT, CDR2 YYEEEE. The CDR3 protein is CASSLGDRDQPQHF. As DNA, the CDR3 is TGTGCCAGCAGCTTGGGAGACAGGGATCAGCCCCAGCATTTT.

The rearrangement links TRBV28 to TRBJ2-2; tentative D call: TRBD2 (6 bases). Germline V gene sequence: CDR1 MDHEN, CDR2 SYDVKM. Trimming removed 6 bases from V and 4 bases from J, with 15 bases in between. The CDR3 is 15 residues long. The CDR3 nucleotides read TGTGCCAGCAGCCGCGGGGCGGTGGCCACCGGGGAGCTGTTTTTT. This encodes CASSRGAVATGELFF.

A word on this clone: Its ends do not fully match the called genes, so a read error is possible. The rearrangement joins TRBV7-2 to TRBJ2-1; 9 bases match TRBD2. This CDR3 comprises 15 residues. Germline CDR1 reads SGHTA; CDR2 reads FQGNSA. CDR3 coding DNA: TGTGCCAGCAGCTTAGCGTCCAAGCGGGGGGCCAGCTTAGTCTTC. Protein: CASSLASKRGASLVF.

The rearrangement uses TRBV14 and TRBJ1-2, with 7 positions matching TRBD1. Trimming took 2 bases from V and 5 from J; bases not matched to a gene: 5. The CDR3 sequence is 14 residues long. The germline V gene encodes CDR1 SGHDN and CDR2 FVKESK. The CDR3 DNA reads TGTGCCAGCAGCCAAATCGGACAGGAATATGGCTACACCTTC. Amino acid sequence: CASSQIGQEYGYTF. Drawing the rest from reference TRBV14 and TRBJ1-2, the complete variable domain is EAGVTQFPSHSVIEKGQTVTLRCDPISGHDNLYWYRRVMGKEIKFLLHFVKESKQDESGMPNNRFLAERTGGTYSTLKVQPAELEDSGVYFCASSQIGQEYGYTFGSGTRLTVV.

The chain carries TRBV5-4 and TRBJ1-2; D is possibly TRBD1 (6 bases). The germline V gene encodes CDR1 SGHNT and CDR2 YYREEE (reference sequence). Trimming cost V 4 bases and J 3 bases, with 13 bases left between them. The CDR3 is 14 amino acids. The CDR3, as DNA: TGTGCCAGCAGCGAACAGGGTTATGACTATGGCTACACCTTC. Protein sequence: CASSEQGYDYGYTF. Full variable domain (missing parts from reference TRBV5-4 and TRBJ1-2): ETGVTQSPTHLIKTRGQQVTLRCSSQSGHNTVSWYQQALGQGPQFIFQYYREEENGRGNFPPRFSGLQFPNYSSELNVNALELDDSALYLCASSEQGYDYGYTFGSGTRLTVV.

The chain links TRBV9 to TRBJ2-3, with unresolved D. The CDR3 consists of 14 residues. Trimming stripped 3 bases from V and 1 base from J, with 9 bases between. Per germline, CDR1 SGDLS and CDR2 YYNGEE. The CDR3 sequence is CASSARSGTDTQYF. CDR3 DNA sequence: TGTGCCAGCAGCGCTCGTTCGGGCACAGATACGCAGTATTTT.

For the CDR3, the DNA is TGTGCCAGCACTCGGGCAGCCACAAATGAAAAACTGTTTTTT. It specifies CASTRAATNEKLFF. The chain employs TRBV2 and TRBJ1-4; no reliable D call. Trimming pared 7 bases from V and 5 bases from J, leaving 14 bases between. CDR3 length: 14 residues. CDR1 is SNHLY and CDR2 is FYNNEI in the germline V gene.

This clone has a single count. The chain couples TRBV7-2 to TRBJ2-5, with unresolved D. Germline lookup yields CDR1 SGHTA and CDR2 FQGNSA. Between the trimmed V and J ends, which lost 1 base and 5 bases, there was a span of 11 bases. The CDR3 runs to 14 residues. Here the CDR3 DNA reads TGTGCCAGCAGCTTAGATGGTAGGCGGGAGACCCAGTACTTC. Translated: CASSLDGRRETQYF. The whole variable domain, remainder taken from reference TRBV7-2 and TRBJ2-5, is GAGVSQSPSNKVTEKGKDVELRCDPISGHTALYWYRQSLGQGLEFLIYFQGNSAPDKSGLPSDRFSAERTGGSVSTLTIQRTQQEDSAVYLCASSLDGRRETQYFGPGTRLLVL.

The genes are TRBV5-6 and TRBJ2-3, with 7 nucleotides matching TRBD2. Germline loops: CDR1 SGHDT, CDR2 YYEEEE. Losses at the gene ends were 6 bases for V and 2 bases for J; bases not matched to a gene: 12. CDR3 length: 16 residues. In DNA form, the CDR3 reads TGTGCCAGCACCGGCGGCGCAGCGGGAACCACAGATACGCAGTATTTT. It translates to CASTGGAAGTTDTQYF.

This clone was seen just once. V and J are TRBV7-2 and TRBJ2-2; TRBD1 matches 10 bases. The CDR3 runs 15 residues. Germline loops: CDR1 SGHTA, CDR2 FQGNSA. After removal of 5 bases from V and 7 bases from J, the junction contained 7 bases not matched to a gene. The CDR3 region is CASSLGQGQVGELFF. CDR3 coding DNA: TGTGCCAGCAGCCTGGGACAGGGGCAGGTCGGGGAGCTGTTTTTT.

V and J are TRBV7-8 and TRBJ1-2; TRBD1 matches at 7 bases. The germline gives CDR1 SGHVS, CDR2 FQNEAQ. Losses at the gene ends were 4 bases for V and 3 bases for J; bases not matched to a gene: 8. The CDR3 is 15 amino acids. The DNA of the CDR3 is TGTGCCAGCAGCTCCCAGACAGGGAACGACTATGGCTACACCTTC. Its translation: CASSSQTGNDYGYTF.

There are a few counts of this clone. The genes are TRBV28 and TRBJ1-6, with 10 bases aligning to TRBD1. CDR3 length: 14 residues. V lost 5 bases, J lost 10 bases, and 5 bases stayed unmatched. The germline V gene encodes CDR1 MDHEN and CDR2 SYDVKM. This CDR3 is CASSGGTGVSPLHF. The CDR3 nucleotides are TGTGCCAGCAGTGGGGGGACAGGGGTGTCACCCCTCCACTTT. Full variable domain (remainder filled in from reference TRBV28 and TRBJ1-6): DVKVTQSSRYLVKRTGEKVFLECVQDMDHENMFWYRQDPGLGLRLIYFSYDVKMKEKGDIPEGYSVSREKKERFSLILESASTNQTSMYLCASSGGTGVSPLHFGNGTRLTVT.

CDR3 in amino acids: CSVGQTGRSEQYF. In nucleotides, the CDR3 is TGCAGCGTTGGTCAGACAGGGAGGAGCGAGCAGTACTTC. The chain links TRBV29-1 to TRBJ2-5, with a tentative D call TRBD1 (7 bases). The DNA end is more similar to TRBJ2-7, so the J call may be wrong. Germline CDR1 and CDR2: SQVTM and ANQGSEA. The CDR3 sequence is 13 residues long.

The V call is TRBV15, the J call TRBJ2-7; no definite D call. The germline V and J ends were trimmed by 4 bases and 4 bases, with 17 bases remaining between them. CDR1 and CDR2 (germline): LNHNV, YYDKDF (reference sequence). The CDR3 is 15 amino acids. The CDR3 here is CATSIRHTGPYEQYF. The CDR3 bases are TGTGCCACCAGCATACGACATACCGGGCCTTACGAGCAGTACTTC.

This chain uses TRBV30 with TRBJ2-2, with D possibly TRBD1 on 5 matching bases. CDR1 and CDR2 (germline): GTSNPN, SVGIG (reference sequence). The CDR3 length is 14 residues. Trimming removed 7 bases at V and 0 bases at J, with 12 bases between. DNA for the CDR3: TGTGCCTTCTCAATAGGGGCGAACACCGGGGAGCTGTTTTTT. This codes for CAFSIGANTGELFF.

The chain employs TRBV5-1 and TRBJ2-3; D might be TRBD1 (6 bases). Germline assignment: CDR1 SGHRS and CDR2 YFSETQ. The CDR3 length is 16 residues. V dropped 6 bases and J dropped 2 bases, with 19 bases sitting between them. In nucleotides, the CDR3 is TGCGCCAGCATCCAGGACAGTATAAGCTCCACAGATACGCAGTATTTT. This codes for CASIQDSISSTDTQYF.

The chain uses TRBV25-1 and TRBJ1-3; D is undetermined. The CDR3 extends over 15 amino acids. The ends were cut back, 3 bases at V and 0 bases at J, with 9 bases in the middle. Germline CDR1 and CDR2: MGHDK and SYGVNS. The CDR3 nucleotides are TGTGCCAGCAGTGATATCCGGAGCTCTGGAAACACCATATATTTT. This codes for CASSDIRSSGNTIYF. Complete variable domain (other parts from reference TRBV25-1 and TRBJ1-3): EADIYQTPRYLVIGTGKKITLECSQTMGHDKMYWYQQDPGMELHLIHYSYGVNSTEKGDLSSESTVSRIRTEHFPLTLESARPSHTSQYLCASSDIRSSGNTIYFGEGSWLTVV.

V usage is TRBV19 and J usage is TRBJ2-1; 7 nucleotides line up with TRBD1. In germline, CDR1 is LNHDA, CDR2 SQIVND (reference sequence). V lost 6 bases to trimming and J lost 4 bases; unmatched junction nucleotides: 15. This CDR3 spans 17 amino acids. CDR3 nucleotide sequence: TGTGCCAGTAGCAGAAGGATTGGGACAGAGATTTACAATGAGCAGTTCTTC. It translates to CASSRRIGTEIYNEQFF.

The CDR3 loop is CAISNIGTVHQFF. CDR3 DNA sequence: TGTGCCATCAGTAATATTGGGACGGTACATCAGTTCTTC. The rearrangement uses TRBV10-3 and TRBJ2-1; D may be TRBD1 or TRBD2 (5 bases each). Trimming cost V 5 bases and J 13 bases, with 18 bases left between them. The V gene's germline CDR1 is ENHRY and CDR2 SYGVKD. There are 13 residues in the CDR3.

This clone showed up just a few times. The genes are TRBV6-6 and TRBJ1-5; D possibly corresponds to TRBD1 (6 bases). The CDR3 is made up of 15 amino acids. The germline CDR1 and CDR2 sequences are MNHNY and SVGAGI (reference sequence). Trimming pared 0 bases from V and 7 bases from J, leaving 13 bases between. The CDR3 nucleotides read TGTGCCAGCAGTTACTCCCCGAAAGGGGGACAGCCCCAGCATTTT. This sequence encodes CASSYSPKGGQPQHF.

CDR3 residues: CAISRPGLAITEAFF. In DNA form, the CDR3 reads TGTGCCATCAGTCGCCCAGGGCTGGCGATCACTGAAGCTTTCTTT. This sequence joins TRBV10-3 and TRBJ1-1, with a possible D match to TRBD1 (5 bases). Germline CDR1 and CDR2: ENHRY and SYGVKD. CDR3 length: 15 residues. V was trimmed by 5 bases and J by 4 bases, leaving 17 bases between them.

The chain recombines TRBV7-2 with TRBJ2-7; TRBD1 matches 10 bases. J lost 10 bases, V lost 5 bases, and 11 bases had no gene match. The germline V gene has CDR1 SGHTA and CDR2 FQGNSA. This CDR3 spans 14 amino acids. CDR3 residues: CASSRQPGQGSQYF. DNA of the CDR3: TGTGCCAGCAGCAGACAACCGGGACAGGGGTCCCAGTACTTC.

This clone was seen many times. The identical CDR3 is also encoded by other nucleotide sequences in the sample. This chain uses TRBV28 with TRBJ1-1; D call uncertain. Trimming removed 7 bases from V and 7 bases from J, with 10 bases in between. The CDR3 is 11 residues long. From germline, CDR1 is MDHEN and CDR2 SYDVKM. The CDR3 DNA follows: TGTGCCAGCACCGGAGGGTTTGAAGCTTTCTTT. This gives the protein CASTGGFEAFF.

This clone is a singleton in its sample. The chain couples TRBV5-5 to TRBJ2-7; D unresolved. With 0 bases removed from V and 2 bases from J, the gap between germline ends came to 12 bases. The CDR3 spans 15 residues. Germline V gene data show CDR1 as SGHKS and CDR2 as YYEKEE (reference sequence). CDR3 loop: CASSLAVAETYEQYF. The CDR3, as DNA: TGTGCCAGCAGCTTGGCCGTGGCAGAGACCTACGAGCAGTACTTC. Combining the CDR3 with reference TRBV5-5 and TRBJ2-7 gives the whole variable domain DAGVTQSPTHLIKTRGQQVTLRCSPISGHKSVSWYQQVLGQGPQFIFQYYEKEERGRGNFPDRFSARQFPNYSSELNVNALLLGDSALYLCASSLAVAETYEQYFGPGTRLTVT.

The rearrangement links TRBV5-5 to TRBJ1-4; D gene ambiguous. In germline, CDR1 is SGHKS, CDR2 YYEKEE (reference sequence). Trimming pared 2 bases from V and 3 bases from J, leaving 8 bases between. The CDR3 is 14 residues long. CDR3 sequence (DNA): TGTGCCAGCAGCTTTGGGCCGGCTAATGAAAAACTGTTTTTT. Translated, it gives CASSFGPANEKLFF. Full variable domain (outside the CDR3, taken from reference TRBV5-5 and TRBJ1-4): DAGVTQSPTHLIKTRGQQVTLRCSPISGHKSVSWYQQVLGQGPQFIFQYYEKEERGRGNFPDRFSARQFPNYSSELNVNALLLGDSALYLCASSFGPANEKLFFGSGTQLSVL.

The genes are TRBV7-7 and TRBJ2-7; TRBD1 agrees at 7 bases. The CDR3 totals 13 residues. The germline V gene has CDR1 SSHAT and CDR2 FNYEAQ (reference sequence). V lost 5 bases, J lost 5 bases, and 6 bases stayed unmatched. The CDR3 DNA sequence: TGTGCCAGCAGCCGCGACAGGGCCCACGAGCAGTACTTC. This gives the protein CASSRDRAHEQYF.

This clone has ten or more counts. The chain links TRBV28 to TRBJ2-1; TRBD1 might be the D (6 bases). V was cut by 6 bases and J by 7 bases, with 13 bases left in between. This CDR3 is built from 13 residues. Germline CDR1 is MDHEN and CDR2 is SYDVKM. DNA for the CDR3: TGTGCCAGCAGCCCCGACAGGCCTAATGAGCAGTTCTTC. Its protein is CASSPDRPNEQFF. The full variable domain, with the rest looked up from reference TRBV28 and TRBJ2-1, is DVKVTQSSRYLVKRTGEKVFLECVQDMDHENMFWYRQDPGLGLRLIYFSYDVKMKEKGDIPEGYSVSREKKERFSLILESASTNQTSMYLCASSPDRPNEQFFGPGTRLTVL.

CDR3 in amino acids: CASTMVGSGGANVLTF. In nucleotides, the CDR3 is TGTGCCAGTACCATGGTCGGGTCGGGGGGGGCCAACGTCCTGACTTTC. The chain carries TRBV19 and TRBJ2-6, with D maybe TRBD2 (5 bases). The CDR3 runs 16 residues. Germline V gene sequence: CDR1 LNHDA, CDR2 SQIVND (reference sequence). V was trimmed by 7 bases and J by 4 bases, leaving 17 bases between them.

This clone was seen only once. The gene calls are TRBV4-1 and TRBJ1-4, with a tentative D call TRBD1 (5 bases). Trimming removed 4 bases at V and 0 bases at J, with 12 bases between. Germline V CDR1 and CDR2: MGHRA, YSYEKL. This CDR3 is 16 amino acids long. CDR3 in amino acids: CASSLPRVSTNEKLFF. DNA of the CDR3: TGCGCCAGCAGCCTACCCAGGGTATCAACTAATGAAAAACTGTTTTTT.

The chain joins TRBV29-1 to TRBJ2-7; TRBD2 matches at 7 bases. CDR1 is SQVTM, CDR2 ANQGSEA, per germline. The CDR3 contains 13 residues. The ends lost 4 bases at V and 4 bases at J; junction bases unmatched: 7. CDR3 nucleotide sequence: TGCAGCGTTGTACCGCTAGCGGAATACGAGCAGTACTTC. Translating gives CSVVPLAEYEQYF.